This TCR beta chain was found in a study of OX40 agonist ivuxolimab in advanced cancers. Study outcomes and limitations: By week 6 at 0.1 to 3.0 mg/kg, blood CD4+ and CD8+ T cells had expanded clonally. CD8+ T cells were the subset that, on average, had more expanded clones than CD4+.

As regards this clone: The antigen is undetermined.

Exclusion of a patient followed from autoimmune disease history or systemic immunosuppression. Here immunoSEQ multiplex PCR was the method, and the copy in TCRdb shows in-frame clones only, minus some. The table lists about 140,000 clones, roughly 91% of them singletons. In germline, CDR1 is SGHNT, CDR2 YYREEE (reference sequence). There are 13 residues in the CDR3. The V gene lost 0 bases and the J gene lost 5 bases, with 8 bases spanning the gap. The clonotype comes from an adult with an advanced solid tumor such as melanoma, head and neck, liver or kidney cancer. The rearrangement links TRBV5-4 to TRBJ1-2; possibly TRBD1 for D (6 bases). The source was CD4+ or CD8+ T cells sorted from blood, collected in a trial of the OX40 agonist ivuxolimab. The CDR3 DNA reads as TGTGCCAGCAGCTTGGACAGGGCATATGGCTACACCTTC. Encoded protein: CASSLDRAYGYTF. Supplemented by reference TRBV5-4 and TRBJ1-2, the full variable domain reads ETGVTQSPTHLIKTRGQQVTLRCSSQSGHNTVSWYQQALGQGPQFIFQYYREEENGRGNFPPRFSGLQFPNYSSELNVNALELDDSALYLCASSLDRAYGYTFGSGTRLTVV.